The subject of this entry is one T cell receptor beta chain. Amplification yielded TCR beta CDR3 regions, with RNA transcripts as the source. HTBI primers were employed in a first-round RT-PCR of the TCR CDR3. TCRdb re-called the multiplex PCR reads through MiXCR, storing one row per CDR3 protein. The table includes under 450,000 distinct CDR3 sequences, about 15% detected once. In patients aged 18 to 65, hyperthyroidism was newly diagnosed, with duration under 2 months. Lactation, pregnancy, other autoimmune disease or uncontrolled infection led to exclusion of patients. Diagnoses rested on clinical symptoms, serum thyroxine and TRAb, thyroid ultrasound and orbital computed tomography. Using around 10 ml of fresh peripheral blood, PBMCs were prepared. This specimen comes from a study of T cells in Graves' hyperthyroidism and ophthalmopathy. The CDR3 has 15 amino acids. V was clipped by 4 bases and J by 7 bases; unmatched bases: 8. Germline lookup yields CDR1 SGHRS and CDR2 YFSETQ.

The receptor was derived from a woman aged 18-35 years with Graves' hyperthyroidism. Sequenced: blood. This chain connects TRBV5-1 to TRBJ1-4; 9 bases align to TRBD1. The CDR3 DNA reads TGCGCCAGCAGCCCCGGACAGGGGACGCGTGAAAAACTGTTTTTT. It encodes CASSPGQGTREKLFF. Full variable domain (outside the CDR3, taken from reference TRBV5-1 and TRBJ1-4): KAGVTQTPRYLIKTRGQQVTLSCSPISGHRSVSWYQQTPGQGLQFLFEYFSETQRNKGNFPGRFSGRQFSNSRSEMNVSTLELGDSALYLCASSPGQGTREKLFFGSGTQLSVL.